The clone carrying this TCR beta chain was recorded at least ten times. This sample was taken from a study of T cells in Graves' hyperthyroidism and ophthalmopathy. The CDR3 length is 14 residues. V shed 5 bases and J shed 7 bases, with 17 bases lying between them. Germline V gene data show CDR1 as SGHTA and CDR2 as FQGTGA. RNA transcripts gave rise to amplified TCR beta CDR3 regions. The study used the HTBI primer set for a first-round RT-PCR of the TCR CDR3. TCRdb re-analysed the multiplex PCR reads in MiXCR, keeping a single row per CDR3 protein. The profile shows hundreds of thousands of distinct CDR3 sequences, approximately 23% of them singletons.

J is TRBJ2-5 and V is TRBV7-3; TRBD1 or TRBD2 may be the D gene (5 bases each). This TCR was sampled from a woman in her 70s with Graves' ophthalmopathy. Material for sequencing was blood. Written as DNA, the CDR3 is TGTGCCAGCAGCGAGGGACGGGGCGGGTGGACCCAGTACTTC. This gives the protein CASSEGRGGWTQYF.